The clone carrying this T cell receptor beta chain has a count of ten or more. As yet, its antigen is unknown. The sample belongs to a study of T cells in Graves' hyperthyroidism and ophthalmopathy. Turning to the study itself: Peripheral blood draws took place at initial diagnosis, ahead of any treatment. Whole-study findings and limits: Most thyroid clonotypes with frequency above 0.001 were detected in blood.

Trimming at V came to 3 bases and at J to 6 bases, leaving 9 bases not matched to a gene. Germline V gene lookup returns CDR1 LNHDA and CDR2 SQIVND (reference sequence). CDR3 length: 15 residues. Amplification yielded TCR beta CDR3 regions, with RNA transcripts as the source. The HTBI set primed first-round TCR CDR3 RT-PCR. TCRdb re-derived calls from the multiplex PCR reads in MiXCR, one entry per CDR3 protein. Found here are 390,000 or so distinct CDR3 sequences, roughly 14% of them singletons; the top ten hold approximately 13%. PBMCs were derived from roughly 10 ml fresh peripheral blood. The TCR sequence derives from a man aged 18 to 30 with Graves' ophthalmopathy. The sequenced sample was blood. The chain links TRBV19 to TRBJ1-2; 8 nucleotides match TRBD1. The CDR3 DNA reads as TGTGCCAGTAGTATCGCTTCGGCAGGGGGCAATGGCTACACCTTC. Translation: CASSIASAGGNGYTF. The full variable domain, rest sourced from reference TRBV19 and TRBJ1-2, is DGGITQSPKYLFRKEGQNVTLSCEQNLNHDAMYWYRQDPGQGLRLIYYSQIVNDFQKGDIAEGYSVSREKKESFPLTVTSAQKNPTAFYLCASSIASAGGNGYTFGSGTRLTVV.